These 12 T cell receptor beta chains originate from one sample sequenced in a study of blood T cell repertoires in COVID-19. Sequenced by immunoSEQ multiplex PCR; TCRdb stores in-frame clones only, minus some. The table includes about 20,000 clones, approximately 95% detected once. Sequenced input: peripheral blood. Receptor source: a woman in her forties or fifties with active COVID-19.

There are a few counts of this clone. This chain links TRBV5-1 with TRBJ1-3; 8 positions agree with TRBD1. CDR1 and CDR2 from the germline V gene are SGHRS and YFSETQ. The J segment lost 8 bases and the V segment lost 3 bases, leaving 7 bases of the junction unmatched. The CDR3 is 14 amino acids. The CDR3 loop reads CASSSGQGGDTIYF. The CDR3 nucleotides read TGCGCCAGCAGCTCCGGACAGGGTGGGGACACCATATATTTT.

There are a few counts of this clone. The CDR3 nucleotides are TGCGCCAGCAGCTTGGGACAGGGGCATCAGCCCCAGCATTTT. This gives the protein CASSLGQGHQPQHF. V gene TRBV5-1 combines with J gene TRBJ1-5; 8 positions agree with TRBD1. J was trimmed by 5 bases and V by 0 bases; bases with no gene match: 1. CDR1 is SGHRS and CDR2 is YFSETQ in the germline V gene. The CDR3 runs to 14 residues.

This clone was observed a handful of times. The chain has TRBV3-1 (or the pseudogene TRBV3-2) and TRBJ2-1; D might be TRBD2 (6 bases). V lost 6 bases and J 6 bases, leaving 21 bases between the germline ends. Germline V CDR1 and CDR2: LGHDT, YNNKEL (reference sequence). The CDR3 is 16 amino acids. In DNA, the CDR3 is TGTGCCAGCAGTCACAGCGGGCGATCCCAAGGCAATGAGCAGTTCTTC. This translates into CASSHSGRSQGNEQFF.

The CDR3 DNA follows: TGTGCCTGGAGTGTAATCCGGGAGGGCCCCCAAGAGACCCAGTACTTC. Translated, it gives CAWSVIREGPQETQYF. V usage is TRBV30 and J usage is TRBJ2-5; 8 nucleotides match TRBD2. Trimming took 0 bases from V and 1 from J; bases not matched to a gene: 7. This CDR3 comprises 16 residues. Germline V CDR1 and CDR2: GTSNPN, SVGIG (reference sequence).

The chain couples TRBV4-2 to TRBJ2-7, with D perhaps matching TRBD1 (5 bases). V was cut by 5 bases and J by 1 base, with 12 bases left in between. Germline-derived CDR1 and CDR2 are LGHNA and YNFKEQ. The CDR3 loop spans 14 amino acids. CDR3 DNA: TGTGCCAGCAGCATTAGAAGGGGTTCCTACGAGCAGTACTTC. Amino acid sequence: CASSIRRGSYEQYF.

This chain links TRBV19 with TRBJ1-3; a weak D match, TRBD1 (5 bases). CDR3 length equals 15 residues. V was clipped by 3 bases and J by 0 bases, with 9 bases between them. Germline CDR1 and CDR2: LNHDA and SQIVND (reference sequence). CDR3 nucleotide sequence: TGTGCCAGTAGTATGGGGCGGTCCTCTGGAAACACCATATATTTT. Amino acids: CASSMGRSSGNTIYF.

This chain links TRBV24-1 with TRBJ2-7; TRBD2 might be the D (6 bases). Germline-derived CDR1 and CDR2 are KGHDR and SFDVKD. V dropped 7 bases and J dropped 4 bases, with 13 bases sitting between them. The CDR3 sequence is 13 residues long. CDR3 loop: CATSALGGYEQYF. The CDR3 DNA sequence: TGTGCCACCAGCGCCCTGGGGGGTTACGAGCAGTACTTC.

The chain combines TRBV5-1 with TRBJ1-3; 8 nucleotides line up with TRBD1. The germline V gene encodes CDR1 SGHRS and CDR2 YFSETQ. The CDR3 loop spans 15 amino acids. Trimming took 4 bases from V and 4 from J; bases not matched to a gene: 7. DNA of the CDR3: TGCGCCAGCAGCCCGACAGGGGAATCCGGAAACACCATATATTTT. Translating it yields CASSPTGESGNTIYF.

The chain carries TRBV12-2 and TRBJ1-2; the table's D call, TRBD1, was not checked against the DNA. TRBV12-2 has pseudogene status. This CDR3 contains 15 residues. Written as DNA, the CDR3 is TGTGCAAGTCGCTTAGTAGGGGGACCTAACTATGGCTACACCTTC. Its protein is CASRLVGGPNYGYTF.

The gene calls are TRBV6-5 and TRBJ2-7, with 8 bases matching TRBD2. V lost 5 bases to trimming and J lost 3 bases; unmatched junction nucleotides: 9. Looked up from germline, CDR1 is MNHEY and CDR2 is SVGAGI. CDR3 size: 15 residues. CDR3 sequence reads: CASSLGGSGNYEQYF. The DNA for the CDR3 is TGTGCCAGCAGTCTCGGCGGTAGCGGGAACTACGAGCAGTACTTC.

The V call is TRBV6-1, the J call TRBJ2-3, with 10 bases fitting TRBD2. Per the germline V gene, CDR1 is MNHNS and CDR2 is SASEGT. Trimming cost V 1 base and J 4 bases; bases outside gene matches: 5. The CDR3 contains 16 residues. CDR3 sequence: CASSEGTSGRADTQYF. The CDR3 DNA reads TGTGCCAGCAGTGAAGGGACTAGCGGCCGTGCAGATACGCAGTATTTT.

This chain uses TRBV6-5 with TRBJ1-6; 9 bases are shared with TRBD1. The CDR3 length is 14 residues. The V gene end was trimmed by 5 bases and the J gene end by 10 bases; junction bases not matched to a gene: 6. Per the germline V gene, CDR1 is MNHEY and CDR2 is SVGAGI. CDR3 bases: TGTGCCAGCAGTAACCGGGACAGGGACTCACCCCTCCACTTT. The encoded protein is CASSNRDRDSPLHF.